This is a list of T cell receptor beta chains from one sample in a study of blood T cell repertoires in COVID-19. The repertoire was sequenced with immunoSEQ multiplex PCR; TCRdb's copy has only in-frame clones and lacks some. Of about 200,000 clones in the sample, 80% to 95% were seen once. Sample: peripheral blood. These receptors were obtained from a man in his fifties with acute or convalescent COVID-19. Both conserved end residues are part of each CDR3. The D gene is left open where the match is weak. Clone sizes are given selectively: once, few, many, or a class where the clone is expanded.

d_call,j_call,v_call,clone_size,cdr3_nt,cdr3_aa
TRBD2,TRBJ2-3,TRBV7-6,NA,TGTGCCAGCAGCCAGCCCGCTACGGGACTAGCGGGAGTGGAAGCAGATACGCAGTATTTT,CASSQPATGLAGVEADTQYF
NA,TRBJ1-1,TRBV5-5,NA,TGTGCCAGCAGCTTCTCGTCCGGGACTGAAGCTTTCTTT,CASSFSSGTEAFF
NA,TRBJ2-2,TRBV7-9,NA,TGTGCCAGCAGCCCCCGAGCCAACACCGGGGAGCTGTTTTTT,CASSPRANTGELFF
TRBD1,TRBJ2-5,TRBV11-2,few,TGTGCCAGCAGCTTAAGGACAGGGGGCGCCGAGACCCAGTACTTC,CASSLRTGGAETQYF
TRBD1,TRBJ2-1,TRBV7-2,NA,TGTGCCAGCAGCTTCCGGGACAGGAATGAGCAGTTCTTC,CASSFRDRNEQFF
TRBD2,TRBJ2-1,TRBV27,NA,TGTGCCAGCAGTTCAACTAGCGTTTCGGTCTACAATGAGCAGTTCTTC,CASSSTSVSVYNEQFF
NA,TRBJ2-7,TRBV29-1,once,TGCAGCGTTGAGGGACAACCCTACGAGCAGTACTTC,CSVEGQPYEQYF
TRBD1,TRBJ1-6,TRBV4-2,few,TGTGCCAGCAGCCAAGGGGACAGGGAGCGATCACCCCTCCACTTT,CASSQGDRERSPLHF
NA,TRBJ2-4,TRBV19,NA,TGTGCCAGTAGTATAAGTAGCGTAGCCAAAAACATTCAGTACTTC,CASSISSVAKNIQYF
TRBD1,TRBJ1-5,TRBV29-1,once,TGCAGCGTTGAAGACGGGACAGTCGGGGGACCCCAGCATTTT,CSVEDGTVGGPQHF
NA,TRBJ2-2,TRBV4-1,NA,TGCGCCAGCAGCCAAAACAGAGGGCCAACCACCGGGGAGCTGTTTTTT,CASSQNRGPTTGELFF
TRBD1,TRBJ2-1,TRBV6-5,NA,TGTGCCAGCAGGGGAAGGGGGCGGGTTGAGCAGTTCTTC,CASRGRGRVEQFF
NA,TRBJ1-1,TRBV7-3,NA,TGTGCCAGCAGTCTACTGGGGGGGATGAACACTGAAGCTTTCTTT,CASSLLGGMNTEAFF
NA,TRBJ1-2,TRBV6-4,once,TGTGCCAGCAGTGGCTTCATAGGACAGTACTATGGCTACACCTTC,CASSGFIGQYYGYTF
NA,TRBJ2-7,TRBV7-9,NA,TGTGCCAGCAGCCAGACAGGCGAATACGAGCAGTACTTC,CASSQTGEYEQYF
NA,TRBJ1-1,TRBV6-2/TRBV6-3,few,TGTGCCAGCAGTTACACATTGAACACTGAAGCTTTCTTT,CASSYTLNTEAFF
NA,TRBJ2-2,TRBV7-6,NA,TGTGCCAGCAGCTTGACGGGGGAGGCGAACACCGGGGAGCTGTTTTTT,CASSLTGEANTGELFF
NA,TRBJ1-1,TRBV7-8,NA,TGTGCCAGCAGCCGCACAGACACTGAAGCTTTCTTT,CASSRTDTEAFF
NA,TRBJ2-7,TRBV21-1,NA,TGTGCCAGCAGCCTTTGCGATTGGGAGCAGTACTTC,CASSLCDWEQYF
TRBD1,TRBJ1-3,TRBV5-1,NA,TGCGCCAGCAGCTGGGGACAGGGAGTCGGAAACACCATATATTTT,CASSWGQGVGNTIYF
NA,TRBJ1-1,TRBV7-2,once,TGTGCCAGCAGCTGGGGGGGATCGGCGACTGAAGCTTTCTTT,CASSWGGSATEAFF
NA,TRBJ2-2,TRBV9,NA,TGTGCCAGCAGCGGGCTTGGGGCCACCGGGGAGCTGTTTTTT,CASSGLGATGELFF
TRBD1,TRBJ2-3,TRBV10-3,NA,TGTGCCATCAGCTGGACAGGGGGTAGCACAGATACGCAGTATTTT,CAISWTGGSTDTQYF
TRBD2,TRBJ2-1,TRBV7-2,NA,TGTGCCAGCAGCCCCGGGACTAGCGGGGGGAGCTCCTACAATGAGCAGTTCTTC,CASSPGTSGGSSYNEQFF
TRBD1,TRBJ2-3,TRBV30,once,TGTGCCTGGAACCGGGACAGGGTCACAGATACGCAGTATTTT,CAWNRDRVTDTQYF
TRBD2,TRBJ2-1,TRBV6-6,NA,TGTGCCACGGGGGGACTAGCTTTATCTTCCGCCAATGAGCAGTTCTTC,CATGGLALSSANEQFF
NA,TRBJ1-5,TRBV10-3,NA,TGTGCCATCAGTGAGTCGAGGGACAACAATCAGCCCCAGCATTTT,CAISESRDNNQPQHF
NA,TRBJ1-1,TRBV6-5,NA,TGTGCCAGCAGTTACGGAGAGTTTTTGAACACTGAAGCTTTCTTT,CASSYGEFLNTEAFF
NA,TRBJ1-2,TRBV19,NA,TGTGCCAGTACTCCGGACTGGGCGGGCTACACCTTC,CASTPDWAGYTF
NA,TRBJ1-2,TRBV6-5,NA,TGTGCCAGCAAAGGCGGTAGCTATGGCTACACCTTC,CASKGGSYGYTF
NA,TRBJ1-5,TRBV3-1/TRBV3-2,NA,TGTGCCAGCAGCCAAGATGGGAGTAGCAATCAGCCCCAGCATTTT,CASSQDGSSNQPQHF
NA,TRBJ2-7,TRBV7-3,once,TGTGCCAGCAGCTTGGGCAGGGACTCTTTAGAGCAGTACTTC,CASSLGRDSLEQYF
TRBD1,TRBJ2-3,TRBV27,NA,TGTGCCAGCAGTTTGGACAGGGCTAGCACAGATACGCAGTATTTT,CASSLDRASTDTQYF
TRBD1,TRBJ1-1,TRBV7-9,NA,TGTGCCAGCAGCCTCCGGGACAGCACTACTTTTGAAGCTTTCTTT,CASSLRDSTTFEAFF
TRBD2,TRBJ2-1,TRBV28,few,TGTGCCAGTTTAGCGGGAGGGATGGTCGGTGAGCAGTTCTTC,CASLAGGMVGEQFF
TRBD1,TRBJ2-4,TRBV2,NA,TGTGCCAGCAGTGAACCCCAGGGGGCGCGAAACATTCAGTACTTC,CASSEPQGARNIQYF
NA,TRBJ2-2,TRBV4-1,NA,TGCGCCAGCAGCCAAGAGGACAGCTTAAGGGAGCTGTTTTTT,CASSQEDSLRELFF
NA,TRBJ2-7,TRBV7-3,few,TGTGCCAGCAGCCCGGGCACAGGGGAGGCCGAGCAGTACTTC,CASSPGTGEAEQYF
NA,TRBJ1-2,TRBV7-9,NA,TGTGCCAGCAGCTTATATTTAATTTCCGCACCCCCGGGGTTTGGCTACACCTTC,CASSLYLISAPPGFGYTF
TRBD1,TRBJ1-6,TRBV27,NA,TGTGCCAGCAGGAATCCGACAGGGGTGAATTCACCCCTCCACTTT,CASRNPTGVNSPLHF
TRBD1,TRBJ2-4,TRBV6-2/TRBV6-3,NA,TGTGCCAGCAGCCAAGACAGGGTGCGCAAAAACATTCAGTACTTC,CASSQDRVRKNIQYF